The following is a T cell receptor (beta chain) sequence with its context. Its antigen is not known. A far bigger clonotype differs at one base, so this is likely a read error. The sample comes from a study of OX40 agonist ivuxolimab in advanced cancers. The table came from immunoSEQ multiplex PCR; TCRdb's copy has only in-frame clones and leaves some out. The data contain 28,000 or so clones, 79% of them singletons. Study-wide findings and caveats: Some patients without response likewise showed low normalized clonal expansion.

The source was CD4+ or CD8+ T cells sorted from blood, collected in a trial of the OX40 agonist ivuxolimab. This receptor was obtained from an adult with an advanced solid tumor such as melanoma, head and neck, liver or kidney cancer.

CDR3 nucleotide sequence: TGTGCCAGCAGCTTGCCAACACCCCCCTACGAGCAGTACTTC. Translation gives CASSLPTPPYEQYF. The chain couples TRBV7-6 to TRBJ2-7; D is uncertain. Germline loops: CDR1 SGHVS, CDR2 FNYEAQ. Trimming cost V 3 bases and J 2 bases, with 11 bases left between them. The length of the CDR3 is 14 residues.